Below, one T cell receptor beta chain is given with its context. No antigen is known for it. The source of the sample is a study of Tregs in tolerant kidney transplant recipients. Whole-study context: A roughly three-day belatacept mixed lymphocyte reaction, sometimes plus 5-day graft donor restimulation, preceded CD4+CD25+CD127- sorting.

Clones were read by immunoSEQ multiplex PCR, and TCRdb kept only the in-frame ones, dropping some. The table lists tens of thousands of clones, 70% to 85% of them singletons, with around 2.4% in the top ten. The CDR3 totals 18 residues. Trimming left V 1 base short and J 0 bases short, with 19 bases between. Germline V gene lookup returns CDR1 GTSNPN and CDR2 SVGIG (reference sequence). The chain joins TRBV30 to TRBJ1-3, with D maybe TRBD1 (5 bases). This receptor was obtained from a human donor in good health. Sequences were obtained from Tregs from blood cultured with allogeneic cells. This chain's CDR3 is CAWSGMDTNWYSGNTIYF. The CDR3 DNA follows: TGTGCCTGGAGTGGGATGGACACTAACTGGTACTCTGGAAACACCATATATTTT. The variable domain in full, completed from reference TRBV30 and TRBJ1-3, reads SQTIHQWPATLVQPVGSPLSLECTVEGTSNPNLYWYRQAAGRGLQLLFYSVGIGQISSEVPQNLSASRPQDRQFILSSKKLLLSDSGFYLCAWSGMDTNWYSGNTIYFGEGSWLTVV.